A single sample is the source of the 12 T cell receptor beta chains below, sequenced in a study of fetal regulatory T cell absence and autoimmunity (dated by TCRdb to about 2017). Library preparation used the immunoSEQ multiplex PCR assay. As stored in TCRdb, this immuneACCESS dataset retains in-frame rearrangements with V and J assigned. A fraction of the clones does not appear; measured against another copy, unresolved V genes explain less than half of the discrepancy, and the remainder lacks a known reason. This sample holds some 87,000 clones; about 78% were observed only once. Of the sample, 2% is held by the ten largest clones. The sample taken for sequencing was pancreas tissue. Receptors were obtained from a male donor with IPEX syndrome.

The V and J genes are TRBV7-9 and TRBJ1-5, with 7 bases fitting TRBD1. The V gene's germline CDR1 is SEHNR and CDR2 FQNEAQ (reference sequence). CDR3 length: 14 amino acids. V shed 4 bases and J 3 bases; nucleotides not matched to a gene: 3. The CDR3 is CASSSGQLNQPQHF. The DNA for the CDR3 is TGTGCCAGCAGCTCGGGACAGCTCAATCAGCCCCAGCATTTT.

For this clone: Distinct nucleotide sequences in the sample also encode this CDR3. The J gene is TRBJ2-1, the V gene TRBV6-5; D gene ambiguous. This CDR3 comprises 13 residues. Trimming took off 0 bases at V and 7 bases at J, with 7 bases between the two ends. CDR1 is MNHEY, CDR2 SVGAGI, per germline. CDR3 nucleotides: TGTGCCAGCAGTTACTCGACTTATAATGAGCAGTTCTTC. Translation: CASSYSTYNEQFF.

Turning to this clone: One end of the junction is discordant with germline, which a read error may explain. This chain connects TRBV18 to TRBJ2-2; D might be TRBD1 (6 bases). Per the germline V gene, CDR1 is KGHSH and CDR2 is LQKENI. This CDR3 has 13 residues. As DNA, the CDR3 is TGTGCCAGCTCACGACAGGACACCGGGGAGCTATTTTTT. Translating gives CASSRQDTGELFF.

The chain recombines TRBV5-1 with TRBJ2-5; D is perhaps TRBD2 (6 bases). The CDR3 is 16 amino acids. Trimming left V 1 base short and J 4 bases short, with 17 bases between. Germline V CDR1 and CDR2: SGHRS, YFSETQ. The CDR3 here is CASSLRTADYGETQYF. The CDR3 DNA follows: TGCGCCAGCAGCTTGCGTACAGCGGACTATGGAGAGACCCAGTACTTC.

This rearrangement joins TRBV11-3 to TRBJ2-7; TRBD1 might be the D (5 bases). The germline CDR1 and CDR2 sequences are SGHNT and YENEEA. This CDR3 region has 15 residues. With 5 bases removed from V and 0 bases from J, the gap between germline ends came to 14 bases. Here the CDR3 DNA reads TGTGCCAGCAGCCTACGACAGACAATCTCCTACGAGCAGTACTTC. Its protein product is CASSLRQTISYEQYF. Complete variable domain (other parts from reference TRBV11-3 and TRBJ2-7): EAGVVQSPRYKIIEKKQPVAFWCNPISGHNTLYWYLQNLGQGPELLIRYENEEAVDDSQLPKDRFSAERLKGVDSTLKIQPAELGDSAVYLCASSLRQTISYEQYFGPGTRLTVT.

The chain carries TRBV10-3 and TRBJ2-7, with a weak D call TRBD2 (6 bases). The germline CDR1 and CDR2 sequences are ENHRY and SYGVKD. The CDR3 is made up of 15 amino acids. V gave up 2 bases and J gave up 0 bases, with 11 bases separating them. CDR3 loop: CAISESGGDSYEQYF. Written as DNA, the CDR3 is TGTGCCATCAGTGAGAGCGGAGGGGACTCCTACGAGCAGTACTTC.

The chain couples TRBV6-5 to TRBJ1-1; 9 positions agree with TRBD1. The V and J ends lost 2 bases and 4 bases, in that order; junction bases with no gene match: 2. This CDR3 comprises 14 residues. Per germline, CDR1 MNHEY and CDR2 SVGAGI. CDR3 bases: TGTGCCAGCAGTTACGTGACAGGGGGCACTGAAGCTTTCTTT. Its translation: CASSYVTGGTEAFF.

Here the CDR3 DNA reads TGTGCCAGCAGCTTAGCGGGGGCAGCAACTAATGAAAAACTGTTTTTT. Translating gives CASSLAGAATNEKLFF. The chain recombines TRBV7-9 with TRBJ1-4, with D possibly matching TRBD1 (6 bases). Trimming took 0 bases from V and 0 from J, leaving 8 bases between them. Germline V gives CDR1 SEHNR, CDR2 FQNEAQ (reference sequence). The CDR3 is 16 amino acids.

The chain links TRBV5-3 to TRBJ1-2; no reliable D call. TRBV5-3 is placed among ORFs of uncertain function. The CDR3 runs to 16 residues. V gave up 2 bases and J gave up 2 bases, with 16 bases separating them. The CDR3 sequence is CARSFRLPRLNYGYTF. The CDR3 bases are TGTGCCAGAAGCTTTCGATTACCCCGGCTCAACTATGGCTACACCTTC.

This chain's CDR3 is CATAPETGELFF. DNA of the CDR3: TGTGCCACCGCCCCTGAGACAGGGGAGCTGTTTTTT. The chain is built from TRBV5-5 and TRBJ2-2; D is unresolved. Germline lookup yields CDR1 SGHKS and CDR2 YYEKEE (reference sequence). V lost 9 bases and J 8 bases, leaving 14 bases between the germline ends. The CDR3 totals 12 residues.

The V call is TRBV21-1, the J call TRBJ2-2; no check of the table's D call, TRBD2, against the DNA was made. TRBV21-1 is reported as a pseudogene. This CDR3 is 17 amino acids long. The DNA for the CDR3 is TGTGCCAGCAGCAAAGCGGGACTAGGACCGAACACCGGGGAGCTGTTTTTT. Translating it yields CASSKAGLGPNTGELFF.

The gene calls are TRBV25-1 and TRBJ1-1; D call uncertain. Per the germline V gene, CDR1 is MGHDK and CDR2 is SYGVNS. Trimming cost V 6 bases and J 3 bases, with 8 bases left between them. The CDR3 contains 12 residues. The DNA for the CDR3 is TGTGCCAGCAGGGAAGGGTACACTGAAGCTTTCTTT. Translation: CASREGYTEAFF.